The next 4 T cell receptor beta chains were all read from a single sample in a study of blood T cell repertoires in COVID-19. Sequenced by immunoSEQ multiplex PCR; TCRdb stores in-frame clones only, minus some. The profile shows roughly 180,000 clones, 76% of them singletons. What was sequenced was peripheral blood. The receptors originated from a woman between 45 and 65 years old with active or convalescent COVID-19.

J is TRBJ2-2 and V is TRBV5-4, with a possible D match to TRBD1 (7 bases). V lost 2 bases and J 0 bases, leaving 11 bases between the germline ends. The CDR3 is 16 residues long. In germline, CDR1 is SGHNT, CDR2 YYREEE (reference sequence). The chain's CDR3 is CASSLFRGANTGELFF. As DNA, the CDR3 is TGTGCCAGCAGCTTATTCAGGGGGGCGAACACCGGGGAGCTGTTTTTT.

A remark on this clone: In the same sample, other DNA sequences code for this CDR3. The chain links TRBV3-1 (or the pseudogene TRBV3-2) to TRBJ1-5, with 7 bases aligning to TRBD1. The germline V gene encodes CDR1 LGHDT and CDR2 YNNKEL (reference sequence). V was pared by 4 bases and J by 7 bases, with 4 bases of the junction left unmatched. The CDR3 extends over 13 amino acids. The CDR3 nucleotides are TGTGCCAGCAGCCCACAGGGGAACCAGCCCCAGCATTTT. It codes for CASSPQGNQPQHF.

The rearrangement joins TRBV4-2 to TRBJ1-6; the D is unclear. Germline V gene data show CDR1 as LGHNA and CDR2 as YNFKEQ. Trimming shortened V by 0 bases and J by 7 bases, and 13 bases separated the two germline ends. This CDR3 has 16 residues. CDR3 sequence: CASSQDAGSKNSPLHF. DNA of the CDR3: TGTGCCAGCAGCCAAGATGCGGGATCTAAAAATTCACCCCTCCACTTT.

A note on this clone: Relative to the germline gene, one junction end is altered; a read error may explain this. This chain links TRBV24-1 with TRBJ2-7, with 8 nucleotides matching TRBD1. CDR1 and CDR2 from the germline V gene are KGHDR and SFDVKD. The CDR3 contains 16 residues. The CDR3: CAASEPGTGLSYEQYF. The DNA of the CDR3 is TGTGCCGCCAGTGAGCCCGGGACAGGACTCTCCTACGAGCAGTACTTC.